One sample yielded the 22 T cell receptor beta chains listed below, sequenced in a study of T cell responses to AZD1222 COVID-19 vaccine. Measured with immunoSEQ multiplex PCR; TCRdb has only the in-frame clones, and not every one. The sample records 45,000 to 70,000 clones, around 87% being singletons. Sequences were derived from peripheral blood, sampled on day 0 of AZD1222 vaccination. These receptors all come from an adult in good health.

The gene calls are TRBV6-1 and TRBJ1-2; D is undetermined. V was shortened by 2 bases and J by 0 bases, with 4 bases between the two germline ends. The CDR3 contains 13 residues. Germline V CDR1 and CDR2: MNHNS, SASEGT. For the CDR3, the DNA is TGTGCCAGCAGTGAAAGGCCTAACTATGGCTACACCTTC. Its protein product is CASSERPNYGYTF.

The chain employs TRBV11-1 and TRBJ2-1; D possibly matches TRBD1 or TRBD2 (5 bases each). The V end lost 2 bases, the J end lost 5 bases, and 13 bases lay between the germline ends. CDR3 length: 15 amino acids. The V gene's germline CDR1 is SGHAT and CDR2 FQDESV (reference sequence). The CDR3 nucleotides read TGTGCCAGCAGCTTACAGGGCGGGTTGAACAATGAGCAGTTCTTC. Its protein product is CASSLQGGLNNEQFF.

The chain joins TRBV28 to TRBJ1-6, with TRBD1 as a possible D gene (6 bases). Germline CDR1 and CDR2: MDHEN and SYDVKM. The CDR3 runs 16 residues. V was clipped by 5 bases and J by 6 bases, with 17 bases between them. Written as DNA, the CDR3 is TGTGCCAGCAGTCGCGCACAGGGCCGGGGTAATTCACCCCTCCACTTT. Its translation is CASSRAQGRGNSPLHF.

In DNA form, the CDR3 reads TGTGCCAGCAGCCAAGCACCGGGACTAGCGGTAATCTCCTACAATGAGCAGTTCTTC. The encoded protein is CASSQAPGLAVISYNEQFF. This rearrangement joins TRBV4-2 to TRBJ2-1; 11 nucleotides align to TRBD2. Germline CDR1 reads LGHNA; CDR2 reads YNFKEQ. This CDR3 comprises 19 residues. J gave up 0 bases and V 1 base, and 8 bases lay outside the gene matches.

The count of this clone is one. The chain carries TRBV18 and TRBJ1-2; TRBD1 matches 8 bases. This CDR3 comprises 14 residues. Germline CDR1 reads KGHSH; CDR2 reads LQKENI. Trimming removed 4 bases from V and 4 bases from J; junction bases left unmatched: 5. This chain's CDR3 is CASSREDRVYGYTF. CDR3 nucleotides: TGTGCCAGCTCACGGGAGGACAGGGTCTATGGCTACACCTTC.

The chain joins TRBV5-1 to TRBJ2-2, with D perhaps TRBD1 or TRBD2 (5 bases each). With 3 bases removed from V and 7 bases from J, the gap between germline ends came to 13 bases. The CDR3 length is 14 residues. CDR1 and CDR2 (germline): SGHRS, YFSETQ. CDR3 sequence: CASSSGAAGGELFF. CDR3 nucleotides: TGCGCCAGCAGCTCCGGGGCCGCCGGCGGGGAGCTGTTTTTT.

The J gene is TRBJ1-3, the V gene TRBV18; D remains unclear. Per germline, CDR1 KGHSH and CDR2 LQKENI. Trimming pared 0 bases from V and 2 bases from J, leaving 14 bases between. CDR3 length equals 17 residues. DNA of the CDR3: TGTGCCAGCTCACCACCGAGAGTAGTAGGAGCTGGAAACACCATATATTTT. Protein product: CASSPPRVVGAGNTIYF.

The table lists this clone with a few counts. V and J are TRBV2 and TRBJ2-4, with TRBD2 matching 12 bases. The germline CDR1 and CDR2 sequences are SNHLY and FYNNEI. CDR3 length: 16 residues. The V segment lost 6 bases and the J segment 0 bases; nucleotides outside the gene matches: 3. The CDR3 DNA is TGTGCCAGCAGGCCGGGACTAGCGGGAGCCAAAAACATTCAGTACTTC. Its translation: CASRPGLAGAKNIQYF.

The rearrangement links TRBV19 to TRBJ2-7; no clear D gene. Germline CDR1 is LNHDA and CDR2 is SQIVND (reference sequence). Trimming took off 11 bases at V and 4 bases at J, with 24 bases between the two ends. The CDR3 runs to 15 residues. CDR3 DNA sequence: TGTGCCCCCCTTCGCCGTGCCCGACGGTGGTACGAGCAGTACTTC. Translating it yields CAPLRRARRWYEQYF.

The chain couples TRBV2 to TRBJ1-5; D possibly corresponds to TRBD1 (6 bases). This CDR3 is built from 14 residues. V lost 5 bases, J lost 6 bases, and 14 bases lay in between. Germline V gene data show CDR1 as SNHLY and CDR2 as FYNNEI. This CDR3 is CASSLRQAAQPQHF. The CDR3 bases are TGTGCCAGCAGTCTTAGACAGGCGGCTCAGCCCCAGCATTTT. The whole variable domain, remainder taken from reference TRBV2 and TRBJ1-5, is EPEVTQTPSHQVTQMGQEVILRCVPISNHLYFYWYRQILGQKVEFLVSFYNNEISEKSEIFDDQFSVERPDGSNFTLKIRSTKLEDSAMYFCASSLRQAAQPQHFGDGTRLSIL.

The rearrangement links TRBV11-2 to TRBJ2-2; D is possibly TRBD1 (6 bases). This CDR3 has 15 residues. CDR1 SGHAT and CDR2 FQNNGV come from the germline V gene. Trimming removed 5 bases from V and 1 base from J, with 11 bases in between. CDR3 bases: TGTGCCAGCAGCCGCCTACAGGGGAACACCGGGGAGCTGTTTTTT. Translation: CASSRLQGNTGELFF.

A few counts support this clone. The rearrangement uses TRBV3-1 (or the pseudogene TRBV3-2) and TRBJ2-7; weak D call: TRBD2 (5 bases). Looked up from germline, CDR1 is LGHDT and CDR2 is YNNKEL (reference sequence). Trimming cost V 2 bases and J 1 base, with 9 bases left between them. The CDR3 runs to 14 residues. CDR3 in amino acids: CASSQPGLSYEQYF. The CDR3 DNA is TGTGCCAGCAGCCAACCCGGACTTTCCTACGAGCAGTACTTC.

The J gene is TRBJ1-1, the V gene TRBV28, with 7 bases lining up with TRBD1. The length of the CDR3 is 14 residues. Germline V lookup: CDR1 MDHEN, CDR2 SYDVKM. J gave up 11 bases and V 6 bases, and 15 bases lay outside the gene matches. The CDR3 nucleotides are TGTGCCAGCAGCTTGCTGGGACAGACGAAGGGGGCTTTCTTT. This translates into CASSLLGQTKGAFF. Together with reference TRBV28 and TRBJ1-1, the CDR3 gives the full variable domain: DVKVTQSSRYLVKRTGEKVFLECVQDMDHENMFWYRQDPGLGLRLIYFSYDVKMKEKGDIPEGYSVSREKKERFSLILESASTNQTSMYLCASSLLGQTKGAFFGQGTRLTVV.

The J gene is TRBJ2-2, the V gene TRBV9; D may correspond to TRBD1 or TRBD2 (5 bases each). The germline V gene has CDR1 SGDLS and CDR2 YYNGEE. V lost 4 bases, J lost 7 bases, and 20 bases lay in between. This CDR3 region has 16 residues. CDR3 loop: CASSPDIFGTDGELFF. For the CDR3, the DNA is TGTGCCAGCAGCCCAGACATTTTCGGGACCGACGGGGAGCTGTTTTTT.

This chain joins TRBV18 and TRBJ2-1; 7 nucleotides match TRBD2. This CDR3 comprises 17 residues. Germline values: CDR1 KGHSH, CDR2 LQKENI. Trimming cost V 2 bases and J 2 bases; bases outside gene matches: 9. The CDR3: CASSPVGGLRTYNEQFF. CDR3 in DNA: TGTGCCAGCTCACCAGTGGGAGGGCTTCGCACCTACAATGAGCAGTTCTTC.

Points on this clone: One end of the junction varies from germline; a read error may be responsible. This sequence joins TRBV6-1 and TRBJ2-3; no firm D call. This CDR3 contains 16 residues. Germline V gene sequence: CDR1 MNHNS, CDR2 SASEGT. CDR3 residues: CASSEAGLGSRDTQYF. For the CDR3, the DNA is TGTGCCAGCAGTGAAGCCGGATTGGGCAGCAGAGATACGCAGTATTTT.

The chain joins TRBV5-4 to TRBJ2-1, with a tentative D call TRBD2 (5 bases). CDR3 length equals 16 residues. CDR1 SGHNT and CDR2 YYREEE come from the germline V gene (reference sequence). Trimming took off 0 bases at V and 2 bases at J, with 12 bases between the two ends. The CDR3 nucleotides read TGTGCCAGCAGCTTGGAACCGGGGTGGGCCTACAATGAGCAGTTCTTC. It translates to CASSLEPGWAYNEQFF.

The V and J genes are TRBV7-9 and TRBJ2-7, with TRBD1 matching 7 bases. Trimming took 6 bases from V and 2 from J; bases not matched to a gene: 4. The CDR3 is 13 residues long. Per germline, CDR1 SEHNR and CDR2 FQNEAQ (reference sequence). The CDR3 DNA reads TGTGCCAGCAGGGGGGACAGTGCCTACGAGCAGTACTTC. The encoded protein is CASRGDSAYEQYF.

The chain is built from TRBV6-5 and TRBJ1-3, with D unclear. This CDR3 contains 14 residues. V lost 4 bases, J lost 0 bases, and 7 bases lay in between. Germline V gene data show CDR1 as MNHEY and CDR2 as SVGAGI. The CDR3 region is CASSSEFSGNTIYF. The CDR3 DNA is TGTGCCAGCAGTTCAGAATTCTCTGGAAACACCATATATTTT.

V usage is TRBV6-5 and J usage is TRBJ2-1, with a possible D match to TRBD2 (6 bases). Trimming cost V 6 bases and J 7 bases, with 10 bases left between them. The CDR3 spans 12 residues. CDR1 is MNHEY, CDR2 SVGAGI, per germline. CDR3 residues: CASSGTANEQFF. Here the CDR3 DNA reads TGTGCCAGCAGCGGGACTGCAAATGAGCAGTTCTTC.

The chain recombines TRBV3-1 (or the pseudogene TRBV3-2) with TRBJ1-2, with D maybe TRBD1 (5 bases). Germline V gene lookup returns CDR1 LGHDT and CDR2 YNNKEL (reference sequence). The V gene lost 0 bases and the J gene lost 4 bases, with 9 bases spanning the gap. The CDR3 runs 14 residues. The CDR3 here is CASSQEAGPYGYTF. The CDR3, as DNA: TGTGCCAGCAGCCAAGAGGCAGGGCCCTATGGCTACACCTTC.

The chain links TRBV7-9 to TRBJ1-6, with D possibly being TRBD1 (6 bases). The V gene's germline CDR1 is SEHNR and CDR2 FQNEAQ (reference sequence). This CDR3 has 13 residues. V gave up 4 bases and J gave up 7 bases, with 8 bases separating them. CDR3 residues: CASSSQGNSPLHF. In DNA, the CDR3 is TGTGCCAGCAGCTCTCAGGGGAATTCACCCCTCCACTTT. Supplemented by reference TRBV7-9 and TRBJ1-6, the full variable domain reads DTGVSQNPRHKITKRGQNVTFRCDPISEHNRLYWYRQTLGQGPEFLTYFQNEAQLEKSRLLSDRFSAERPKGSFSTLEIQRTEQGDSAMYLCASSSQGNSPLHFGNGTRLTVT.